This passage covers 28 T cell receptor beta chains from one sample sequenced in a study of shared clonotypes between healthy human individuals. Sequencing used immunoSEQ multiplex PCR; TCRdb keeps in-frame clones, though not all of them. Of about 2,200,000 clones in the sample, around 93% were seen once. Naive CD8 populations comprised CD45RO-negative cells positively selected for CCR7, excluding terminally differentiated effector memory CD45RA+ cells. The material sequenced was naive CD8+ T cells from PBMCs. These receptor sequences come from a man between 18 and 35 years old in good health. Some clones in this sample may be carry-over from other donors' samples.

The V and J genes are TRBV28 and TRBJ2-5, with 10 bases lining up with TRBD1. The CDR3 is 15 amino acids. The ends lost 5 bases at V and 5 bases at J; junction bases unmatched: 8. Germline CDR1 MDHEN, CDR2 SYDVKM. CDR3 in DNA: TGTGCCAGCAGTCCGGACAGGGGGTTGGTGGAGACCCAGTACTTC. This translates into CASSPDRGLVETQYF.

V usage is TRBV14 and J usage is TRBJ2-5; D might be TRBD2 (7 bases). The length of the CDR3 is 16 residues. V gave up 4 bases and J gave up 5 bases, with 20 bases separating them. CDR1 and CDR2 (germline): SGHDN, FVKESK. CDR3 DNA: TGTGCCAGCAGCCCCGGGCTTGCGGGGGCTCGCGAGACCCAGTACTTC. This translates into CASSPGLAGARETQYF.

The chain is built from TRBV27 and TRBJ2-2, with D possibly being TRBD1 or TRBD2 (5 bases each). The CDR3 is made up of 14 amino acids. V dropped 3 bases and J dropped 4 bases, with 9 bases sitting between them. Germline V gives CDR1 MNHEY, CDR2 SMNVEV (reference sequence). CDR3 in amino acids: CASSLTGLTGELFF. The CDR3 DNA follows: TGTGCCAGCAGTTTGACGGGGCTCACCGGGGAGCTGTTTTTT.

The rearrangement links TRBV27 to TRBJ1-1; D may be TRBD1 (6 bases). The CDR3 totals 15 residues. Trimming removed 3 bases at V and 8 bases at J, with 19 bases between. CDR1 MNHEY and CDR2 SMNVEV come from the germline V gene (reference sequence). Here the CDR3 reads CASSFTPGHREEAFF. DNA of the CDR3: TGTGCCAGCAGTTTTACGCCGGGACACAGAGAAGAAGCTTTCTTT.

The J gene is TRBJ2-7, the V gene TRBV6-6, with D perhaps TRBD2 (6 bases). The germline CDR1 and CDR2 sequences are MNHNY and SVGAGI (reference sequence). The CDR3 has 13 amino acids. V lost 6 bases, J lost 3 bases, and 12 bases lay in between. CDR3 sequence: CASSWGEDYEQYF. The CDR3 DNA sequence: TGTGCCAGCAGCTGGGGGGAGGACTACGAGCAGTACTTC.

The chain has TRBV28 and TRBJ1-2, with 7 bases lining up with TRBD1. The CDR3 is 15 residues long. From germline, CDR1 is MDHEN and CDR2 SYDVKM. J was trimmed by 4 bases and V by 6 bases; bases with no gene match: 11. The CDR3 loop reads CASSRMRGTAYGYTF. As DNA, the CDR3 is TGTGCCAGCAGCCGTATGCGGGGGACAGCCTATGGCTACACCTTC.

This rearrangement joins TRBV19 to TRBJ2-7; the match to TRBD2 covers 10 bases. Germline CDR1 LNHDA, CDR2 SQIVND (reference sequence). Germline trimming cut 4 bases from V and 6 bases from J; bases unmatched to any gene: 6. The CDR3 runs 14 residues. CDR3 residues: CASSTLAGEVEQYF. CDR3 bases: TGTGCCAGTAGTACCCTAGCGGGAGAGGTCGAGCAGTACTTC.

V and J are TRBV4-2 and TRBJ2-5; D gene uncertain. There are 18 residues in the CDR3. The germline V and J ends were trimmed by 4 bases and 1 base, with 22 bases remaining between them. Germline V gives CDR1 LGHNA, CDR2 YNFKEQ. CDR3 sequence: CASSRPGINVKGQETQYF. The CDR3 DNA is TGTGCCAGCAGCCGCCCCGGAATAAATGTTAAGGGCCAAGAGACCCAGTACTTC.

The J gene is TRBJ2-5, the V gene TRBV29-1; 8 nucleotides align to TRBD2. CDR3 length equals 14 residues. Germline V gene sequence: CDR1 SQVTM, CDR2 ANQGSEA. V lost 1 base and J lost 5; bases outside the gene matches: 6. DNA of the CDR3: TGCAGCGTTGAAGGGAGCGGGAGATGGGAGACCCAGTACTTC. Its translation is CSVEGSGRWETQYF.

Regarding this clone: Germline is not matched at one junction end, which may reflect a read error. The genes are TRBV7-9 and TRBJ2-1; 10 bases fit TRBD2. Germline-derived CDR1 and CDR2 are SEHNR and FQNEAQ (reference sequence). This CDR3 spans 14 amino acids. This CDR3 is CASSLAGAYNEQFF. In nucleotides, the CDR3 is TGTGCCAGCAGCCTAGCGGGAGCCTACAATGAGCAGTTCTTC.

On this clone: Other nucleotide sequences in the sample specify the same CDR3. The chain joins TRBV2 to TRBJ1-1; D is unresolved. CDR1 is SNHLY, CDR2 FYNNEI, per germline. Trimming removed 2 bases from V and 0 bases from J, with 10 bases in between. This CDR3 has 15 amino acids. CDR3: CASSEWAGMNTEAFF. As DNA, the CDR3 is TGTGCCAGCAGTGAATGGGCAGGAATGAACACTGAAGCTTTCTTT. The whole variable domain, remainder taken from reference TRBV2 and TRBJ1-1, is EPEVTQTPSHQVTQMGQEVILRCVPISNHLYFYWYRQILGQKVEFLVSFYNNEISEKSEIFDDQFSVERPDGSNFTLKIRSTKLEDSAMYFCASSEWAGMNTEAFFGQGTRLTVV.

This chain joins TRBV4-1 and TRBJ2-5; D possibly uses TRBD1 or TRBD2 (5 bases each). The CDR3 extends over 14 amino acids. V lost 2 bases and J 4 bases, leaving 11 bases between the germline ends. CDR1 MGHRA and CDR2 YSYEKL come from the germline V gene. This CDR3 reads CASSQSGQGETQYF. The CDR3 DNA sequence: TGCGCCAGCAGCCAATCGGGGCAGGGAGAGACCCAGTACTTC.

A note on this clone: The same CDR3 arises from other DNA sequences in this sample as well. The rearrangement links TRBV27 to TRBJ2-1; 10 positions agree with TRBD1. Germline loops: CDR1 MNHEY, CDR2 SMNVEV (reference sequence). The J segment lost 4 bases and the V segment lost 6 bases, leaving 3 bases of the junction unmatched. The CDR3 is 14 amino acids. This CDR3 reads CASSVGQGYNEQFF. DNA of the CDR3: TGTGCCAGCAGCGTGGGACAGGGGTACAATGAGCAGTTCTTC.

As concerns this clone: Other DNA sequences in this specimen translate into the identical CDR3. V and J are TRBV20-1 and TRBJ2-2; D gene uncertain. CDR3 size: 11 residues. The germline gives CDR1 DFQATT, CDR2 SNEGSKA (reference sequence). V was trimmed by 2 bases and J by 6 bases, leaving 4 bases between them. As DNA, the CDR3 is TGCAGTGCTAGAAGAGCCGGGGAGCTGTTTTTT. Encoded protein: CSARRAGELFF.

This chain uses TRBV7-9 with TRBJ2-1, with D tentatively TRBD2 (5 bases). The CDR3 sequence is 15 residues long. The V end was cut by 5 bases, the J end by 0 bases, with 11 bases between. Germline V gene data show CDR1 as SEHNR and CDR2 as FQNEAQ (reference sequence). The CDR3 loop reads CASSGGWSSYNEQFF. CDR3 coding DNA: TGTGCCAGCAGCGGAGGATGGAGCTCCTACAATGAGCAGTTCTTC.

The chain links TRBV5-1 to TRBJ1-1, with D unclear. Between the trimmed V and J ends, which lost 4 bases and 0 bases, there was a span of 16 bases. There are 16 residues in the CDR3. Germline CDR1 reads SGHRS; CDR2 reads YFSETQ. The CDR3 sequence: CASSPVFPSMNTEAFF. The CDR3 region has the DNA TGCGCCAGCAGCCCTGTTTTCCCCTCCATGAACACTGAAGCTTTCTTT.

The chain links TRBV5-5 to TRBJ2-1, with 10 bases aligning to TRBD1. Germline V CDR1 and CDR2: SGHKS, YYEKEE (reference sequence). V gave up 2 bases and J gave up 6 bases; unmatched junction bases: 5. The CDR3 extends over 15 amino acids. In nucleotides, the CDR3 is TGTGCCAGCAGCTTTGGGACAGGGGTCCTCAATGAGCAGTTCTTC. The encoded protein is CASSFGTGVLNEQFF.

With respect to this clone: The same CDR3 is also encoded by other DNA sequences in this sample. The V call is TRBV27, the J call TRBJ2-7; TRBD2 aligns across 14 bases. Germline V lookup: CDR1 MNHEY, CDR2 SMNVEV (reference sequence). This CDR3 has 15 residues. V shed 4 bases and J 6 bases; nucleotides not matched to a gene: 5. CDR3 DNA sequence: TGTGCCAGCAGTTCGGGGACTAGCGGGAGATCCGAGCAGTACTTC. Translating it yields CASSSGTSGRSEQYF.

This chain connects TRBV7-9 to TRBJ2-1; 7 bases agree with TRBD1. V was clipped by 5 bases and J by 5 bases; unmatched bases: 9. Per the germline V gene, CDR1 is SEHNR and CDR2 is FQNEAQ (reference sequence). This CDR3 is built from 15 residues. The DNA of the CDR3 is TGTGCCAGCAGCCACCGACAGGGAAAAGACAATGAGCAGTTCTTC. This translates into CASSHRQGKDNEQFF.

The chain couples TRBV9 to TRBJ2-2; 10 nucleotides line up with TRBD2. CDR1 is SGDLS and CDR2 is YYNGEE in the germline V gene. V was pared by 6 bases and J by 5 bases, with 10 bases of the junction left unmatched. The CDR3 spans 16 residues. CDR3 amino acids: CASKRTSGIGTGELFF. DNA for the CDR3: TGTGCCAGCAAACGAACTAGCGGGATAGGTACCGGGGAGCTGTTTTTT.

The gene calls are TRBV27 and TRBJ2-2; a weak D match, TRBD2 (7 bases). The CDR3 contains 13 residues. Germline values: CDR1 MNHEY, CDR2 SMNVEV (reference sequence). V dropped 10 bases and J dropped 3 bases, with 12 bases sitting between them. CDR3 residues: CAIGGPHTGELFF. CDR3 in DNA: TGTGCCATCGGGGGGCCCCACACCGGGGAGCTGTTTTTT.

J is TRBJ2-7 and V is TRBV27; D is unclear. Trimming shortened V by 3 bases and J by 5 bases, and 14 bases separated the two germline ends. Germline V gene data show CDR1 as MNHEY and CDR2 as SMNVEV (reference sequence). This CDR3 has 14 amino acids. CDR3 bases: TGTGCCAGCAGTTTTACGGACCGCATCCACGAGCAGTACTTC. Amino acids: CASSFTDRIHEQYF.

In its sample, this clone was seen once. The genes are TRBV11-2 and TRBJ2-7; 8 nucleotides match TRBD2. The CDR3 has 16 residues. J was trimmed by 1 base and V by 4 bases; bases with no gene match: 9. CDR1 SGHAT and CDR2 FQNNGV come from the germline V gene. This chain's CDR3 is CASSSYLAGFSYEQYF. CDR3 in DNA: TGTGCCAGCAGCTCCTATTTAGCGGGATTTTCCTACGAGCAGTACTTC. The whole variable domain, remainder taken from reference TRBV11-2 and TRBJ2-7, is EAGVAQSPRYKIIEKRQSVAFWCNPISGHATLYWYQQILGQGPKLLIQFQNNGVVDDSQLPKDRFSAERLKGVDSTLKIQPAKLEDSAVYLCASSSYLAGFSYEQYFGPGTRLTVT.

The chain joins TRBV6-1 to TRBJ1-5; the match to TRBD1 covers 7 bases. The length of the CDR3 is 14 residues. The germline V gene has CDR1 MNHNS and CDR2 SASEGT. V lost 6 bases and J lost 6; bases outside the gene matches: 8. CDR3 bases: TGTGCCAGCAGAAGACAGGGCCGGGGTCAGCCCCAGCATTTT. Amino acids: CASRRQGRGQPQHF.

The genes are TRBV27 and TRBJ1-2; TRBD1 might be the D (6 bases). Germline assignment: CDR1 MNHEY and CDR2 SMNVEV (reference sequence). Deletions cut 8 bases from V and 4 bases from J, with 14 bases between. The CDR3 runs to 13 residues. DNA of the CDR3: TGTGCCAGCCGACAGGCCAACGTCTATGGCTACACCTTC. Amino acids: CASRQANVYGYTF.

The genes are TRBV6-1 and TRBJ2-1, with a possible D match to TRBD2 (5 bases). CDR3 size: 17 residues. Trimming shortened V by 3 bases and J by 7 bases, and 22 bases separated the two germline ends. The germline V gene has CDR1 MNHNS and CDR2 SASEGT. The CDR3 protein is CASSEAGWLDNANEQFF. In nucleotides, the CDR3 is TGTGCCAGCAGTGAGGCGGGTTGGCTCGATAACGCGAATGAGCAGTTCTTC.

This chain links TRBV28 with TRBJ2-2, with D tentatively TRBD1 (6 bases). Germline V gene sequence: CDR1 MDHEN, CDR2 SYDVKM. V dropped 5 bases and J dropped 5 bases, with 12 bases sitting between them. CDR3 length: 14 amino acids. The CDR3 loop is CASSPNRVTGELFF. The CDR3 bases are TGTGCCAGCAGTCCCAACAGGGTAACCGGGGAGCTGTTTTTT.

The chain couples TRBV28 to TRBJ2-7; tentatively, D is TRBD1 (6 bases). Trimming cost V 6 bases and J 2 bases, with 26 bases left between them. The germline V gene has CDR1 MDHEN and CDR2 SYDVKM. CDR3 length: 18 residues. The CDR3 region has the DNA TGTGCCAGCAGCCAAACCAGACGGGCCGGGACACTCCCCTACGAGCAGTACTTC. Its protein is CASSQTRRAGTLPYEQYF.